This TCR beta chain stems from a study of T cells after yellow fever vaccination. Study-wide results and caveats: Most clones from primary vaccination were detected again post-booster (around 96% CD4, roughly 90% CD8). In FACS-sorted repertoires, abundant clonotypes from the bulk population could appear as contaminants. Weaker in magnitude, the secondary response showed a faster peak on day 5 versus 15.

UMIs were added to TCR cDNA along with a universal primer site when it was made by 5'RACE template switching. Each CDR3 protein is one row after TCRdb ran MiXCR on the 5' RACE reads. This table has 500,000 to 700,000 distinct CDR3 sequences, about a fifth appearing once. Germline CDR1 reads LGHDT; CDR2 reads YNNKEL (reference sequence). With V trimmed by 3 bases and J by 6 bases, 2 bases remained unmatched. The length of the CDR3 is 14 residues. Of note for this clonotype: Its antigen is unknown.

The sequence derives from a man aged 30 to 45 who received the YFV17D yellow fever vaccine. The chain employs TRBV3-1 and TRBJ2-2; TRBD2 matches at 9 bases. Here the sequenced sample was PBMCs, taken 15 days after the yellow fever booster vaccination. The CDR3 DNA reads as TGTGCCAGCAGCCAGCGGGAGGGGGCCGGGGAGCTGTTTTTT. It encodes CASSQREGAGELFF.